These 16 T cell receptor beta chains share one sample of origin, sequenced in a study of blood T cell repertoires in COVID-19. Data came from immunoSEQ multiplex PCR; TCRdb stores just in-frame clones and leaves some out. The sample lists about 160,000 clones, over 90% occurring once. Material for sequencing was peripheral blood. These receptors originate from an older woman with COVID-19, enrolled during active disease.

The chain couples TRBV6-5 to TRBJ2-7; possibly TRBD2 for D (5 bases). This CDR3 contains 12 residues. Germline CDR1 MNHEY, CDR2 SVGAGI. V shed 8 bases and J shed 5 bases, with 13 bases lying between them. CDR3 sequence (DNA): TGTGCCAGCGGACTGTTCCTAAACGAGCAGTACTTC. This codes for CASGLFLNEQYF.

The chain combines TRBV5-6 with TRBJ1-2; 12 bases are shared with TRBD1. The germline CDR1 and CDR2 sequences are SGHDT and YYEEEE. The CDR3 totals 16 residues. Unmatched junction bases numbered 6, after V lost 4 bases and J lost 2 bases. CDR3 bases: TGTGCCAGCAGCGGCACCGGGACAGGGGGCAACTATGGCTACACCTTC. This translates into CASSGTGTGGNYGYTF.

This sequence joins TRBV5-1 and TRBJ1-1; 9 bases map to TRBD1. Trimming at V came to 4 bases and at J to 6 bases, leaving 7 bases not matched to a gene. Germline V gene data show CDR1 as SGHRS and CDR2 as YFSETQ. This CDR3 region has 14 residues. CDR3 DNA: TGCGCCAGCAGCCTCAGACAGGGGGACGCTGAAGCTTTCTTT. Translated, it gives CASSLRQGDAEAFF.

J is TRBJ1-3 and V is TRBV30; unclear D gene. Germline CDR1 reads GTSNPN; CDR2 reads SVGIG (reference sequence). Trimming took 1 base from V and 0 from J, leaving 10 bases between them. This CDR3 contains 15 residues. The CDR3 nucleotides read TGTGCCTGGAGTGCCGGGTTACCCTCTGGAAACACCATATATTTT. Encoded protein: CAWSAGLPSGNTIYF.

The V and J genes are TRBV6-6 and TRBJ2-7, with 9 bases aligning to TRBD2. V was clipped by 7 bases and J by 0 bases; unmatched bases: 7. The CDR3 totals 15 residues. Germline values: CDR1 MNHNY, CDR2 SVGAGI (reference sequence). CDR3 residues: CASTNSGGFSYEQYF. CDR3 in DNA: TGTGCCAGCACCAACAGCGGGGGGTTCTCCTACGAGCAGTACTTC.

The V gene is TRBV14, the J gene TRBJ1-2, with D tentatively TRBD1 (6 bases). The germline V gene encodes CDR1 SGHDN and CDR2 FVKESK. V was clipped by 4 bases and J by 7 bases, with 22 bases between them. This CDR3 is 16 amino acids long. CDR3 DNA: TGTGCCAGCAGCCTTCACAGGGTTGGATTGTTTGGTGGCTACACCTTC. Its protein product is CASSLHRVGLFGGYTF. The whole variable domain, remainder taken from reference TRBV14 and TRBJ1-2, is EAGVTQFPSHSVIEKGQTVTLRCDPISGHDNLYWYRRVMGKEIKFLLHFVKESKQDESGMPNNRFLAERTGGTYSTLKVQPAELEDSGVYFCASSLHRVGLFGGYTFGSGTRLTVV.

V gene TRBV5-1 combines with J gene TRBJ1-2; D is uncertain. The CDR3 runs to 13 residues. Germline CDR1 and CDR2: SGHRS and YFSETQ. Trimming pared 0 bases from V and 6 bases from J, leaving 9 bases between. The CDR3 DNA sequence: TGCGCCAGCAGCTTGGTTGTGGGAGATGGCTACACCTTC. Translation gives CASSLVVGDGYTF. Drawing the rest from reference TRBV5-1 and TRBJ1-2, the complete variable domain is KAGVTQTPRYLIKTRGQQVTLSCSPISGHRSVSWYQQTPGQGLQFLFEYFSETQRNKGNFPGRFSGRQFSNSRSEMNVSTLELGDSALYLCASSLVVGDGYTFGSGTRLTVV.

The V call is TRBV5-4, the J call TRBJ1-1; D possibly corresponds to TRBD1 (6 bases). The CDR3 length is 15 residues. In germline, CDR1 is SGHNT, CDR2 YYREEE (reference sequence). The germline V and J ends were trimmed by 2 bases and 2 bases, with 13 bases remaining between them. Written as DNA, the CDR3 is TGTGCCAGCAGCTTCAACAGGGCCCAAAACACTGAAGCTTTCTTT. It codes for CASSFNRAQNTEAFF.

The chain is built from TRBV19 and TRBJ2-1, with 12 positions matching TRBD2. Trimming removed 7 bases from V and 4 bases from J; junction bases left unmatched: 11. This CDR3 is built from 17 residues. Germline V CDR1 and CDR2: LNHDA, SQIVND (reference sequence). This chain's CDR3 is CASMATGLAGYYNEQFF. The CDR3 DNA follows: TGTGCCAGTATGGCTACAGGACTAGCGGGGTATTACAATGAGCAGTTCTTC.

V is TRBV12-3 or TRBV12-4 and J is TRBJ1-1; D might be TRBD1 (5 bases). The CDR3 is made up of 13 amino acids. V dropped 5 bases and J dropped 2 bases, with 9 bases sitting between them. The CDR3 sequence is CASSMTDNTEAFF. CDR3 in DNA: TGTGCCAGCAGTATGACAGATAACACTGAAGCTTTCTTT.

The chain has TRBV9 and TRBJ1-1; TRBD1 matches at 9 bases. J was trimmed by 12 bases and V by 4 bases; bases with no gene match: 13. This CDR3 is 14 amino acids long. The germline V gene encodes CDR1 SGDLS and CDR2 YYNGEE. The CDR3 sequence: CASSPRTGATVPFF. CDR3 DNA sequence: TGTGCCAGCAGCCCCAGGACAGGGGCTACCGTCCCTTTCTTT.

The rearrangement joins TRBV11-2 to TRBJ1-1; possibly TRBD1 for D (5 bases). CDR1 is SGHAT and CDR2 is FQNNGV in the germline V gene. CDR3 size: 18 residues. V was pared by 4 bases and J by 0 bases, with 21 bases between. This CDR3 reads CASSSKGVGVGLNTEAFF. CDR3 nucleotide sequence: TGTGCCAGCAGCTCAAAAGGGGTTGGGGTGGGGTTGAACACTGAAGCTTTCTTT.

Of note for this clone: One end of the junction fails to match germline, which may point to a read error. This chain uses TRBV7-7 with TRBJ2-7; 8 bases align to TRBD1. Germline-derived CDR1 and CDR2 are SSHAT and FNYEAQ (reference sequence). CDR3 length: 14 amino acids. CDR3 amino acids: CASSVGTGSYEQYF. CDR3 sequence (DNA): TGTGCTAGCAGCGTAGGGACAGGTTCCTACGAGCAGTACTTC.

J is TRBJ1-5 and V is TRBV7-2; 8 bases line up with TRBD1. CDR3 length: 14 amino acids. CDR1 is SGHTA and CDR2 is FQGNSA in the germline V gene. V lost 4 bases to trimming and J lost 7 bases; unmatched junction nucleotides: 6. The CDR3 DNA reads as TGTGCCAGCAGCTCCGGACAGGGCAGGCAGCCCCAGCATTTT. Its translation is CASSSGQGRQPQHF.

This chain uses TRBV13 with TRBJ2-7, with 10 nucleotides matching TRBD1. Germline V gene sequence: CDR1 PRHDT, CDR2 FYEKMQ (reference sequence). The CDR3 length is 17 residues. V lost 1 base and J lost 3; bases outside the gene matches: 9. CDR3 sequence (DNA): TGTGCCAGCAGCTTAGAGTCCCCGACAGGGGGCTACTACGAGCAGTACTTC. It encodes CASSLESPTGGYYEQYF.

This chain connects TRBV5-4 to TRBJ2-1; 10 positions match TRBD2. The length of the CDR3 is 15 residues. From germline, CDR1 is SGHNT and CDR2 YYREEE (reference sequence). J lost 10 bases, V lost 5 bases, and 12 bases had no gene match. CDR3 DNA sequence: TGTGCCAGCAGTTTACAACTAGCGGGGACGTTCGAGCAGTTCTTC. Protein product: CASSLQLAGTFEQFF. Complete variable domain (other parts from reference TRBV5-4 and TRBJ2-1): ETGVTQSPTHLIKTRGQQVTLRCSSQSGHNTVSWYQQALGQGPQFIFQYYREEENGRGNFPPRFSGLQFPNYSSELNVNALELDDSALYLCASSLQLAGTFEQFFGPGTRLTVL.